This entry features one T cell receptor (beta chain) sequence. The antigen it binds to is not known. This entry comes from a study of monozygotic twins with inflammatory bowel disease (dated by TCRdb to between 2019 and 2020). About the study as a whole: A total of some 28 monozygotic twin pairs were included in the full study, comprising nine German pairs (four IBD-concordant, five IBD-discordant) and 19 IBD-discordant Danish pairs. The search for disease-associated traits relied mainly on comparing, within discordant pairs, IBD patients with their genetically identical healthy co-twins. Each individual had, on average, about 151 000 unique TCRalpha sequences and 181 000 unique TCRbeta sequences available for analysis.

The germline V gene encodes CDR1 SQVTM and CDR2 ANQGSEA. The CDR3 sequence holds 14 residues, the cysteine and phenylalanine included. The DNA is not on file. Library generation was performed with 5' RACE. Preparation of each TCR library used about 3,200 ng of total RNA. For each sample, cDNA synthesis with SMARTScribe reverse transcriptase was split into eight separate reactions. Unique molecular identifiers containing a 6-nucleotide sample barcode were introduced through template switching during cDNA synthesis. TCRalpha and TCRbeta cDNA was amplified in two nested PCRs of approximately 16 and 10 cycles, and bead purification was carried out after each PCR. Before amplification, cDNA was treated with uracil DNA-glycosylase and purified using the QIAquick PCR purification kit. The second PCR added Illumina TruSeq-compatible adapters along with sample-specific barcodes. TapeStation and Qubit were used to check library quality and concentration, and 5 to 6 ng of each library went into the pool. Sequencing of pooled libraries was carried out on an Illumina HiSeq2500 single-index Rapid Run using 2 x 100 bp reads and custom sequencing primers. As for how the authors treated the data: PCR and sequencing errors were corrected by UMI-based consensus assembly using MiGEC version 1.2.6. V(D)J alignment, clonotype assembly and CDR3 extraction were performed with MiXCR version 2.1.1. To normalise gene usage, clonotype sharing and MAIT/NKT TCR abundance, the analysis used the top 1000, 10 000 and 20 000 clonotypes per sample. After downsampling to 27 000 UMIs, diversity was calculated as the inverse Simpson index using the vegan R package. Paired Mann-Whitney U tests were applied to discordant twin pairs, and Benjamini-Hochberg correction was used for multiple testing. TCRdb reprocessed the public reads and reports one entry per CDR3 protein sequence, without DNA. These V and J calls rely on TCRdb rather than the paper's analysis. This sample's table contains about 150,000 distinct CDR3 sequences. Roughly 1.2% of the sample is held by the ten biggest clonotypes.

What the study reported, not specific to this receptor: Distinction between different T cell subtypes could not be achieved in the analysis. No single strong signal or clonotype linked to IBD turned up in the results, so the idea that one exists was not supported. Measured by the inverse Simpson index, TCRbeta repertoire diversity was lower in IBD patients than in their healthy co-twins. Differing immunosuppressive treatments among patients may have added background noise and inter-individual variability to the repertoires. Repertoire similarity did not differ between concordant and discordant twins, possibly due to limited statistical power. IBD patients shared fewer clonotypes with other individuals than healthy twins did, most markedly in patients showing signs of disease activity.

From each donor, a roughly 2.3 ml peripheral blood sample was collected into PAXgene tubes and stored at -80 degrees C. Without T cell sorting, total RNA was isolated from whole blood using the PAXgene blood miRNA kit on an automated QIAcube. Peripheral blood from monozygotic twin pairs, either concordant or discordant for inflammatory bowel disease, underwent deep TCRalpha and TCRbeta repertoire profiling that used unique molecular barcoding. Smoking habits were recorded for all twin pairs, with individuals classified as current, former or never smokers. The sequence was collected from a human donor with ulcerative colitis or Crohn's disease, or a healthy co-twin of an affected twin (not recorded which). The chain is assembled from TRBV29-1 and TRBJ1-1; the TCRdb call, TRBD1, lacks DNA for checking. Sequencing was done on a sample of blood. This receptor carries the CDR3 CSVTLGTGNTEAFF.